The 6 T cell receptor beta chains given below trace back to one sample, sequenced in a study of CD8 T cells in ankylosing spondylitis. TCRdb re-called the 5' RACE reads with MiXCR, one entry per CDR3 protein. The sample has 84,000 or so distinct CDR3 sequences; 25% to 35% are singletons. The sequencing input was blood, either unsorted or a sorted T cell fraction (not recorded which). The source is a male donor with ankylosing spondylitis or in good health (not recorded which).

This clonotype was seen more than once but under ten times. This chain connects TRBV6-5 to TRBJ2-7; possible D gene TRBD2, 5 bases. The CDR3 spans 12 residues. CDR1 and CDR2 from the germline V gene are MNHEY and SVGAGI. The V and J ends lost 5 bases and 3 bases respectively, with 8 bases between them. The CDR3 spells CASSRDVYEQYF. CDR3 bases: TGTGCCAGCAGTCGGGATGTCTACGAGCAGTACTTC.

The sample holds one count of this clonotype. The rearrangement links TRBV7-2 to TRBJ1-2, with D maybe TRBD1 (5 bases). Trimming pared 2 bases from V and 5 bases from J, leaving 6 bases between. Germline CDR1 reads SGHTA; CDR2 reads FQGNSA. This CDR3 is built from 12 residues. The CDR3 spells CASSLQGYGYTF. CDR3 DNA sequence: TGTGCCAGCAGCTTACAGGGTTATGGCTACACCTTC.

In this sample, this clonotype turned up a few times. The CDR3: CASSPRGQGNSDTQYF. CDR3 nucleotides: TGTGCCAGCTCACCGAGGGGACAGGGTAATTCAGATACGCAGTATTTT. V usage is TRBV18 and J usage is TRBJ2-3, with 9 bases aligning to TRBD1. The germline V gene encodes CDR1 KGHSH and CDR2 LQKENI. CDR3 length: 16 residues. V shed 3 bases and J 4 bases; nucleotides not matched to a gene: 8.

This clonotype turned up a few times. The rearrangement joins TRBV12-3 or TRBV12-4 to TRBJ2-7; D is tentatively TRBD1 or TRBD2 (5 bases each). V dropped 6 bases and J dropped 6 bases, with 15 bases sitting between them. This CDR3 contains 13 residues. Here the CDR3 reads CASSPEGPLEQYF. CDR3 nucleotide sequence: TGTGCCAGCAGCCCAGAGGGGCCCCTCGAGCAGTACTTC.

CDR3 loop: CASRPGTAETPQHF. The CDR3 nucleotides read TGTGCCAGCAGGCCCGGGACAGCCGAGACGCCCCAGCATTTT. The chain employs TRBV12-3 or TRBV12-4 and TRBJ1-5; 7 bases map to TRBD1. The length of the CDR3 is 14 residues. With 6 bases clipped from V and 9 bases from J, the junction kept 11 bases outside the gene matches.

The rearrangement links TRBV3-1 to TRBJ1-2, with 9 bases that match TRBD1. The CDR3 consists of 14 residues. V was clipped by 2 bases and J by 7 bases; unmatched bases: 5. CDR1 is LGHDT and CDR2 is YNNKEL in the germline V gene (reference sequence). CDR3 region: CASSQPGQGFGYTF. The CDR3 DNA reads as TGTGCCAGCAGCCAACCGGGACAGGGTTTTGGCTACACCTTC.